One sample yielded the 27 T cell receptor beta chains listed below, sequenced in a study of response to subunit inactivated influenza vaccine. TCRdb called the RT-PCR reads again in MiXCR, with one record for every CDR3 protein. The sample includes approximately 230,000 distinct CDR3 sequences, 10% to 15% of them seen just once. Sequences were derived from non-naive T cells sorted from PBMCs, sampled roughly 2 weeks before vaccination. These receptor sequences come from a man aged 50 or older who received an inactivated influenza vaccine.

This clonotype was detected many times. This sequence joins TRBV12-3 or TRBV12-4 and TRBJ2-7; possibly TRBD1 for D (5 bases). Between the trimmed V and J ends, which lost 1 base and 4 bases, there was a span of 11 bases. The CDR3 is 14 amino acids. Here the CDR3 DNA reads TGTGCCAGCAGTTTAGGCAGGGAACGATACGAGCAGTACTTC. This translates into CASSLGRERYEQYF.

This clonotype occurred a few times. The chain joins TRBV7-9 to TRBJ2-2; D unclear. V was clipped by 5 bases and J by 2 bases, with 12 bases between them. Germline V gives CDR1 SEHNR, CDR2 FQNEAQ (reference sequence). CDR3 size: 15 residues. The CDR3 spells CASSVPFINTGELFF. Written as DNA, the CDR3 is TGTGCCAGCAGCGTTCCATTTATTAACACCGGGGAGCTGTTTTTT.

A few counts support this clonotype. CDR3 nucleotides: TGTGCCAGCAGAGCAACACGGCTCACCGGGGAGCTGTTTTTT. Translated: CASRATRLTGELFF. The rearrangement joins TRBV6-1 to TRBJ2-2, with D uncertain. Trimming pared 6 bases from V and 4 bases from J, leaving 12 bases between. Germline V CDR1 and CDR2: MNHNS, SASEGT. The CDR3 sequence is 14 residues long.

The V and J genes are TRBV6-1 and TRBJ1-6; tentatively, D is TRBD1 (6 bases). Trimming shortened V by 10 bases and J by 9 bases, and 19 bases separated the two germline ends. The CDR3 runs to 14 residues. Per the germline V gene, CDR1 is MNHNS and CDR2 is SASEGT. The CDR3 DNA reads as TGTGCCACTGTACAGGGCTCGACGGGTTCACCCCTCCACTTT. It specifies CATVQGSTGSPLHF.

A few counts support this clonotype. The chain joins TRBV20-1 to TRBJ2-7; 8 bases agree with TRBD2. J gave up 5 bases and V 5 bases, and 5 bases lay outside the gene matches. Germline V CDR1 and CDR2: DFQATT, SNEGSKA (reference sequence). The CDR3 length is 12 residues. CDR3 protein: CSASPGGDEQYF. The CDR3 coding sequence is TGCAGTGCTTCCCCCGGGGGGGACGAGCAGTACTTC.

The chain links TRBV12-3 or TRBV12-4 to TRBJ2-1, with D perhaps TRBD2 (7 bases). V shed 4 bases and J shed 9 bases, with 16 bases lying between them. The CDR3 is 14 residues long. In nucleotides, the CDR3 is TGTGCCAGCAGTTCGAGGGGGGGCCGGGTTGAGCAGTTCTTC. Encoded protein: CASSSRGGRVEQFF.

The chain links TRBV10-3 to TRBJ2-1, with D possibly TRBD2 on 6 matching bases. The CDR3 length is 13 residues. V shed 6 bases and J shed 15 bases, with 21 bases lying between them. Looked up from germline, CDR1 is ENHRY and CDR2 is SYGVKD. The CDR3 loop reads CAIRAEGGPSSFF. The DNA for the CDR3 is TGTGCCATCAGAGCAGAAGGAGGGCCGTCCTCGTTCTTC.

At least ten counts were recorded for this clonotype. J is TRBJ1-1 and V is TRBV29-1, with D tentatively TRBD1 (5 bases). V was pared by 3 bases and J by 4 bases, with 12 bases between. Germline CDR1 and CDR2: SQVTM and ANQGSEA. CDR3 length: 13 amino acids. The CDR3 here is CSVDEGMRTEAFF. CDR3 in DNA: TGCAGCGTTGACGAGGGGATGCGCACTGAAGCTTTCTTT.

This clonotype was seen only a few times. The chain carries TRBV21-1 and TRBJ2-3; the table names TRBD2, a call not compared with the DNA. TRBV21-1 is labeled a pseudogene. The CDR3 sequence is 18 residues long. For the CDR3, the DNA is TGTGCCAGCAGCAAGGTCGATAGGCTAGCGGCTTGGCCAGATACGCAGTATTTT. Translated: CASSKVDRLAAWPDTQYF.

The chain is built from TRBV12-3 or TRBV12-4 and TRBJ1-1; D call uncertain. V lost 2 bases and J lost 2, with 9 bases in between. CDR3 length: 14 residues. As DNA, the CDR3 is TGTGCCAGCAGTTTATTGGCAACCAACACTGAAGCTTTCTTT. Translation: CASSLLATNTEAFF.

V gene TRBV20-1 combines with J gene TRBJ2-2, with TRBD1 matching 7 bases. Germline V gene sequence: CDR1 DFQATT, CDR2 SNEGSKA (reference sequence). J lost 2 bases, V lost 6 bases, and 6 bases had no gene match. CDR3 size: 14 residues. Written as DNA, the CDR3 is TGCAGTGCAACCGGGACAGATAACACCGGGGAGCTGTTTTTT. Protein sequence: CSATGTDNTGELFF.

This clonotype showed up many times. The V gene is TRBV5-1, the J gene TRBJ2-6; 13 bases are shared with TRBD2. The germline CDR1 and CDR2 sequences are SGHRS and YFSETQ. This CDR3 is 17 amino acids long. The V segment lost 3 bases and the J segment 2 bases; nucleotides outside the gene matches: 2. CDR3 nucleotides: TGCGCCAGCAGCTCCGGGACTAGCGGGGCTGGGGCCAACGTCCTGACTTTC. Protein sequence: CASSSGTSGAGANVLTF.

This clonotype appeared a single time. The J gene is TRBJ2-1, the V gene TRBV7-9, with D possibly being TRBD1 (5 bases). This CDR3 has 14 residues. Germline-derived CDR1 and CDR2 are SEHNR and FQNEAQ (reference sequence). V was pared by 1 base and J by 14 bases, with 18 bases between. Here the CDR3 DNA reads TGTGCCAGCAGCTTAGTTTCTGGGGCAGGGTTTAAGTTCTTC. Protein sequence: CASSLVSGAGFKFF.

This clonotype was found a few times. Mismatch with germline at one junction end may stem from a read error. The rearrangement joins TRBV3-1 to TRBJ2-1; no reliable D call. The CDR3 covers 13 residues. Germline lookup yields CDR1 LGHDT and CDR2 YNNKEL (reference sequence). CDR3 sequence (DNA): TGTGCCAGCAGCGAAGACATCCACAATGAGCAGTTCTTC. It is translated as CASSEDIHNEQFF.

CDR3 sequence reads: CSAPELSGNTIYF. CDR3 bases: TGCAGTGCTCCAGAGCTCTCTGGAAACACCATATATTTT. The J gene is TRBJ1-3, the V gene TRBV20-1; D not certain. Germline CDR1 reads DFQATT; CDR2 reads SNEGSKA (reference sequence). Trimming took 5 bases from V and 0 from J, leaving 8 bases between them. The CDR3 is 13 amino acids.

This clonotype came up a few times. The V gene is TRBV7-9, the J gene TRBJ2-7, with D unclear. The germline V and J ends were trimmed by 8 bases and 3 bases, with 5 bases remaining between them. The CDR3 runs 10 residues. Germline V gene lookup returns CDR1 SEHNR and CDR2 FQNEAQ (reference sequence). This CDR3 reads CASGNYEQYF. The CDR3 region has the DNA TGTGCCAGCGGAAACTACGAGCAGTACTTC.

V gene TRBV20-1 combines with J gene TRBJ2-5; 9 nucleotides match TRBD2. V was clipped by 3 bases and J by 7 bases; unmatched bases: 6. CDR3 length equals 13 residues. CDR1 is DFQATT, CDR2 SNEGSKA, per germline (reference sequence). This CDR3 is CSASGGLAGTQYF. The DNA of the CDR3 is TGCAGTGCTAGTGGGGGACTAGCTGGGACCCAGTACTTC.

Here the CDR3 reads CSANPRDSPSYEQYF. The CDR3 nucleotides are TGCAGTGCCAATCCGAGGGACAGCCCTTCCTACGAGCAGTACTTC. V usage is TRBV20-1 and J usage is TRBJ2-7; 7 positions match TRBD1. CDR3 length equals 15 residues. Germline V gives CDR1 DFQATT, CDR2 SNEGSKA (reference sequence). J was trimmed by 1 base and V by 6 bases; bases with no gene match: 12.

This clonotype was counted ten times or more. This chain joins TRBV5-1 and TRBJ2-2; TRBD2 agrees at 12 bases. The length of the CDR3 is 16 residues. The trim removed 6 bases at V and 7 bases at J, leaving 10 bases unmatched. Germline values: CDR1 SGHRS, CDR2 YFSETQ. The CDR3 sequence: CASTSLAGGAGGELFF. The CDR3 DNA is TGCGCCAGCACCTCACTAGCGGGGGGTGCAGGCGGGGAGCTGTTTTTT.

This clonotype was observed a few times. This chain uses TRBV4-3 with TRBJ2-7; D perhaps matches TRBD1 (5 bases). The V gene's germline CDR1 is LGHNA and CDR2 YSLEER. V lost 0 bases and J 2 bases, leaving 11 bases between the germline ends. The CDR3 contains 15 residues. CDR3 coding DNA: TGCGCCAGCAGCCAAGATTGGGGCAGAACCTACGAGCAGTACTTC. Translating gives CASSQDWGRTYEQYF.

The chain couples TRBV30 to TRBJ2-6, with TRBD1 as a possible D gene (6 bases). The CDR3 consists of 17 residues. The germline V gene has CDR1 GTSNPN and CDR2 SVGIG (reference sequence). The V gene lost 3 bases and the J gene lost 0 bases, with 15 bases spanning the gap. CDR3 sequence reads: CAWSGQGKTSGANVLTF. CDR3 bases: TGTGCCTGGAGCGGTCAGGGGAAGACCTCTGGGGCCAACGTCCTGACTTTC.

The chain carries TRBV6-1 and TRBJ2-7; D tentatively fits TRBD1 or TRBD2 (7 bases each). Trimming shortened V by 9 bases and J by 0 bases, and 18 bases separated the two germline ends. The CDR3 loop spans 15 amino acids. Per germline, CDR1 MNHNS and CDR2 SASEGT. The CDR3 bases are TGTGCCAGTTATGGGAGCGGGACAGCCTCCTACGAGCAGTACTTC. Translation: CASYGSGTASYEQYF.

The chain links TRBV11-2 to TRBJ1-1; D might be TRBD1 (6 bases). The CDR3 sequence is 12 residues long. V dropped 6 bases and J dropped 4 bases, with 9 bases sitting between them. Germline V CDR1 and CDR2: SGHAT, FQNNGV. Here the CDR3 reads CASSPGVTEAFF. CDR3 DNA: TGTGCCAGCAGTCCAGGGGTCACTGAAGCTTTCTTT.

In this sample, this clonotype turned up a few times. This chain uses TRBV20-1 with TRBJ1-5; unclear D gene. Trimming cost V 3 bases and J 1 base, with 7 bases left between them. This CDR3 contains 13 residues. Germline CDR1 and CDR2: DFQATT and SNEGSKA (reference sequence). The CDR3 sequence is CSASDGSNQPQHF. In DNA form, the CDR3 reads TGCAGTGCTAGTGACGGGAGCAATCAGCCCCAGCATTTT.

The chain has TRBV18 and TRBJ2-7; TRBD1 matches at 8 bases. CDR1 is KGHSH, CDR2 LQKENI, per germline. The CDR3 loop spans 14 amino acids. V shed 2 bases, J shed 6 bases, and the junction held 6 bases outside the gene matches. CDR3 amino acids: CASSPAGGPGEQYF. CDR3 in DNA: TGTGCCAGCTCACCAGCAGGGGGCCCGGGCGAGCAGTACTTC. The whole variable domain, filled in from reference TRBV18 and TRBJ2-7, reads NAGVMQNPRHLVRRRGQEARLRCSPMKGHSHVYWYRQLPEEGLKFMVYLQKENIIDESGMPKERFSAEFPKEGPSILRIQQVVRGDSAAYFCASSPAGGPGEQYFGPGTRLTVT.

This clonotype was observed many times. The J gene is TRBJ2-7, the V gene TRBV6-5; D is unresolved. Germline V gene sequence: CDR1 MNHEY, CDR2 SVGAGI. The CDR3 spans 14 residues. V was clipped by 0 bases and J by 4 bases, with 10 bases between them. DNA of the CDR3: TGTGCCAGCAGTTACTCTGGCAGAGTGTACGAGCAGTACTTC. Protein: CASSYSGRVYEQYF.

This clonotype was seen more than once but under ten times. This chain joins TRBV5-1 and TRBJ2-5; D gene ambiguous. V was clipped by 0 bases and J by 1 base, with 10 bases between them. This CDR3 region has 15 residues. Germline values: CDR1 SGHRS, CDR2 YFSETQ. The CDR3 sequence: CASSLVFSRQETQYF. CDR3 nucleotide sequence: TGCGCCAGCAGCTTGGTATTCAGTCGCCAAGAGACCCAGTACTTC.